This TCR beta chain came from a study of shared clonotypes between healthy human individuals. The CDR3 sequence is 15 residues long. CDR1 is SSHAT and CDR2 is FNYEAQ in the germline V gene (reference sequence). V gave up 10 bases and J gave up 4 bases, with 19 bases separating them. Several immunoSEQ plates received, in even portions, the genomic DNA of each subset. Study processing details: ImmunoSEQ supplied junction-only sequences lacking quality scores, so filtering was different. Using immunoSEQ multiplex PCR, the repertoire was profiled, and TCRdb retains in-frame clones only, with some absent. D and trimming come from the DNA, and the V and J calls and clone size come from that table. This sample has some 2.1 million clones, with 93% found just once. Naive CD8 cells were CD45RO-negative, positively selected for CCR7, excluding terminally differentiated effector memory CD45RA+ cells.

The receptor was isolated from a man aged 18 to 30 in good health. Some clones in this sample may be carry-over from other donors' samples. The sample was naive CD8+ T cells from PBMCs. This chain uses TRBV7-7 with TRBJ2-2, with D possibly being TRBD2 (5 bases). CDR3 bases: TGTGCCACCAGAGTGAGGGATGTGGGCACCGGGGAGCTGTTTTTT. Protein sequence: CATRVRDVGTGELFF.